These 9 T cell receptor beta chains share one sample of origin, sequenced in a study of blood T cell repertoires in COVID-19. The assay was immunoSEQ multiplex PCR, and TCRdb's table has in-frame clones only and misses some. The table has roughly 150,000 clones, about 81% seen once; the top ten hold roughly 11%. The sample was peripheral blood. Source of these receptors: a man between 60 and 70 years old with active or convalescent COVID-19.

V usage is TRBV4-2 and J usage is TRBJ2-1; 13 nucleotides align to TRBD2. After removal of 0 bases from V and 3 bases from J, the junction contained 2 bases not matched to a gene. Germline lookup yields CDR1 LGHNA and CDR2 YNFKEQ. CDR3 length: 17 residues. CDR3 loop: CASSQETSGGRYNEQFF. The DNA for the CDR3 is TGTGCCAGCAGCCAAGAGACTAGCGGGGGGCGCTACAATGAGCAGTTCTTC.

The chain joins TRBV18 to TRBJ1-2; D is perhaps TRBD1 (5 bases). CDR3 size: 13 residues. V gave up 5 bases and J gave up 6 bases, with 13 bases separating them. The germline V gene has CDR1 KGHSH and CDR2 LQKENI. CDR3 DNA: TGTGCCAGCTCATCAGGGCTTGTGGATGGCTACACCTTC. Its protein is CASSSGLVDGYTF.

This clone was seen only a few times. The CDR3 DNA sequence: TGTGCCAGCAGTGACTGCGGGACTAGCGGGAGATCCCACGGGGGGGAGCAGTACTTC. This sequence encodes CASSDCGTSGRSHGGEQYF. V and J are TRBV6-4 and TRBJ2-7; 14 bases map to TRBD2. The CDR3 has 19 amino acids. V shed 1 base, J shed 7 bases, and the junction held 15 bases outside the gene matches. CDR1 and CDR2 (germline): MRHNA, SNTAGT.

The chain links TRBV28 to TRBJ2-4; D unclear. This CDR3 contains 12 residues. Germline CDR1 MDHEN, CDR2 SYDVKM. V dropped 6 bases and J dropped 5 bases, with 8 bases sitting between them. In DNA form, the CDR3 reads TGTGCCAGCAGAGCGCACCAAAACATTCAGTACTTC. Translating gives CASRAHQNIQYF.

The chain is built from TRBV9 and TRBJ1-5; D may be TRBD1 (6 bases). Trimming stripped 4 bases from V and 0 bases from J, with 11 bases between. CDR3 length: 15 residues. The germline V gene has CDR1 SGDLS and CDR2 YYNGEE. The CDR3 nucleotides read TGTGCCAGCAGCCTTGGACAGAATAGCAATCAGCCCCAGCATTTT. Its protein is CASSLGQNSNQPQHF.

The chain couples TRBV6-4 to TRBJ1-2, with D maybe TRBD1 (6 bases). V was cut by 7 bases and J by 6 bases, with 33 bases left in between. Germline CDR1 MRHNA, CDR2 SNTAGT. The CDR3 is 19 residues long. DNA for the CDR3: TGTGCCAGCATGGATAGGAAAGAGGGCAGGCGCTTAGGGGGGGATGGCTACACCTTC. This translates into CASMDRKEGRRLGGDGYTF.

The chain links TRBV7-3 to TRBJ1-1, with D possibly TRBD1 on 5 matching bases. The CDR3 is 14 amino acids. V was trimmed by 3 bases and J by 3 bases, leaving 11 bases between them. CDR1 is SGHTA, CDR2 FQGTGA, per germline. The CDR3 nucleotides are TGTGCCAGCAGCTTCGCGGGGGTCGACACTGAAGCTTTCTTT. Its translation is CASSFAGVDTEAFF.

In its sample, this clone was seen once. This chain connects TRBV12-3 or TRBV12-4 to TRBJ1-2; perhaps TRBD1 as D (6 bases). Trimming took off 6 bases at V and 8 bases at J, with 16 bases between the two ends. The CDR3 loop spans 13 amino acids. This chain's CDR3 is CASSPGDIGGYTF. The CDR3 DNA follows: TGTGCCAGCAGCCCCGGGGACATAGGAGGCTACACCTTC.

The chain employs TRBV7-3 and TRBJ2-1; TRBD2 aligns across 8 bases. Germline V lookup: CDR1 SGHTA, CDR2 FQGTGA. The length of the CDR3 is 15 residues. After removal of 2 bases from V and 3 bases from J, the junction contained 3 bases not matched to a gene. The CDR3, as DNA: TGTGCCAGCAGCTTACAAGCGGGGGACTACAATGAGCAGTTCTTC. Amino acid sequence: CASSLQAGDYNEQFF.